The source of this T cell receptor (beta chain) is a study of blood T cell repertoires in COVID-19. The CDR3 runs 16 residues. V shed 9 bases and J 0 bases; nucleotides not matched to a gene: 10. Germline assignment: CDR1 ENHRY and CDR2 SYGVKD. Clones were sequenced by immunoSEQ multiplex PCR, and TCRdb holds only the in-frame ones, with some missing. The repertoire holds 150,000 to 200,000 clones, with 65% to 85% as singletons. The TCR originated in a human donor with acute or convalescent COVID-19. The donor label of this sample is uncertain. The V call is TRBV10-3, the J call TRBJ2-1; 8 nucleotides align to TRBD2. The specimen sequenced was peripheral blood. The CDR3 DNA reads TGTGCCATGGGCCCCGGCGGGAGGAGCTCCTACAATGAGCAGTTCTTC. It codes for CAMGPGGRSSYNEQFF.